This T cell receptor beta chain was found in a study of cytotoxic CD8 clonotypes in ibrutinib-treated CLL. The overall study: Across the patients, 10 to 12 were relapsed/refractory, under 16 treatment-naive and about 17 IGHV unmutated. Partial response occurred in approximately 24 patients and complete response in 2; at median approximately 68 months, roughly 14 remained remitted and roughly twelve progressed. General observations from the study: Clonality at baseline surpassed age-matched healthy donors and tracked circulating CD8+ T-cell counts.

For TCR beta libraries, roughly 2 micrograms of genomic DNA were obtained from cryopreserved PBMCs. Germline loops: CDR1 SNHLY, CDR2 FYNNEI. V lost 2 bases and J 4 bases, leaving 8 bases between the germline ends. The CDR3 has 13 amino acids. TCRdb keeps only in-frame clones here, not all; method: immunoSEQ multiplex PCR. The sample lists roughly 110,000 clones; about 53% were seen once. A word on this clone: The target antigen is unknown.

The chain combines TRBV2 with TRBJ1-2, with D maybe TRBD1 (5 bases). This clonotype was sampled from a human donor with chronic lymphocytic leukemia. This material consisted of PBMCs, taken after 24 months of ibrutinib treatment. In nucleotides, the CDR3 is TGTGCCAGCAGTGAACTTGGGGGCTATGGCTACACCTTC. Its translation: CASSELGGYGYTF.